This T cell receptor beta chain was documented in a study of regulatory T cells. Whole-study findings and limits: Hydrophobic residues at CDR3 positions 6 and 7 were enriched in conventional CD4+ T cells of CD3G-deficient patients.

Comments on this clone: What it recognizes is unknown.

Amplification used 52 TRBV primers and 13 TRBJ primers. This table comes from immunoSEQ multiplex PCR, and its TCRdb copy is limited to in-frame clones, with some not included. The profile shows some 30,000 clones, approximately 93% of them singletons. Every patient with CD3G deficiency had evidence of autoimmunity. Patients aged 2 to 39 years had fewer naive and more memory CD4+ and CD8+ T cells. Sorting split CD4+ cells into CD25-high CD127-low Tregs and CD25-low CD127-high conventional T cells. The CDR3 sequence is 16 residues long. The junction had 12 bases not matched to a gene; V was cut back by 4 bases and J by 8 bases. The germline CDR1 and CDR2 sequences are MDHEN and SYDVKM.

Sequenced sample: conventional CD4+ T cells sorted from blood. The TCR was taken from a child aged 2 to 15 with CD3G deficiency. The chain combines TRBV28 with TRBJ1-4; 8 bases align to TRBD1. The CDR3, as DNA: TGTGCCAGCAGTTCGCCCAGGGGGCAGACCCAAGAAAAACTGTTTTTT. Translated, it gives CASSSPRGQTQEKLFF.